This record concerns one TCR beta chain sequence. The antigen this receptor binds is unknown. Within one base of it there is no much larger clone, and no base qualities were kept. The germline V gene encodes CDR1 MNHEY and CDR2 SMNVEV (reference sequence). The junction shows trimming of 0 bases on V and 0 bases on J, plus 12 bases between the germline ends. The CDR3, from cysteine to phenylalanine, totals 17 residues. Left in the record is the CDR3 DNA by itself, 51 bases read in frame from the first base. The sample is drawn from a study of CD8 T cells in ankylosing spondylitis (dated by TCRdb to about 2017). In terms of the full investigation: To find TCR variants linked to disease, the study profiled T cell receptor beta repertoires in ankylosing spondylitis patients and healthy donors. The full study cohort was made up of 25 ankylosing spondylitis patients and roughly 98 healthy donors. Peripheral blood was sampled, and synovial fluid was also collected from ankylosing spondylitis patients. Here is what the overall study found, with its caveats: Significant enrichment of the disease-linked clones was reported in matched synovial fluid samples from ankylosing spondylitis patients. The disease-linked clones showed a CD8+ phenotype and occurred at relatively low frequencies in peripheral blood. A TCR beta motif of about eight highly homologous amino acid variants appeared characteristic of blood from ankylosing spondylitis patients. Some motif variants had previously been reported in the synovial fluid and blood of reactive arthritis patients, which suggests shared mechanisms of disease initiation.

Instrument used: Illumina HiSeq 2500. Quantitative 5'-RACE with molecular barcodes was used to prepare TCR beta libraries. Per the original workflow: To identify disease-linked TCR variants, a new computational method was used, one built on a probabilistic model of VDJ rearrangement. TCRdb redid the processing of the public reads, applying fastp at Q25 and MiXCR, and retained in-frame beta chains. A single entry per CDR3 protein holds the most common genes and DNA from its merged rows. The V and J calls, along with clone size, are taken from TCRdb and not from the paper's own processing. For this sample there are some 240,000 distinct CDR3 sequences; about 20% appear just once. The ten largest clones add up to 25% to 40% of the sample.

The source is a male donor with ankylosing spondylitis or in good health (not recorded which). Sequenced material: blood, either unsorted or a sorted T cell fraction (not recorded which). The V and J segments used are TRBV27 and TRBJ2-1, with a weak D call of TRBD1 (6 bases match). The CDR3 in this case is CASSLSGGFSSYNEQFF. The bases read TGTGCCAGCAGTTTATCAGGGGGTTTTAGCTCCTACAATGAGCAGTTCTTC.